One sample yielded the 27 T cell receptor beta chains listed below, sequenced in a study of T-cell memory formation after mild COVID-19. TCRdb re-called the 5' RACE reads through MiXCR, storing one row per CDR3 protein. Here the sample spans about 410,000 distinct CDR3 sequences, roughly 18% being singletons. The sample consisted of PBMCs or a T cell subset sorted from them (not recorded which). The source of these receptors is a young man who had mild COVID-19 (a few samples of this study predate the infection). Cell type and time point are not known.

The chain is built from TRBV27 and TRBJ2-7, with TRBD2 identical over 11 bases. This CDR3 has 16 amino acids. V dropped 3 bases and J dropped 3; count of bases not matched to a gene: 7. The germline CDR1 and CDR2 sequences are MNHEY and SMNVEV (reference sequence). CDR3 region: CASSFRQGTSGYEQYF. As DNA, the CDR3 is TGTGCCAGCAGTTTTAGGCAGGGGACTAGCGGCTACGAGCAGTACTTC.

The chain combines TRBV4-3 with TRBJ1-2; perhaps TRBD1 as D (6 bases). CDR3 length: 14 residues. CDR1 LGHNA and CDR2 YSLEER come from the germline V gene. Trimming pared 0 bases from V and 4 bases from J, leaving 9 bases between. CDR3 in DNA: TGCGCCAGCAGCCAAGATACAGGGTTCTATGGCTACACCTTC. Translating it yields CASSQDTGFYGYTF.

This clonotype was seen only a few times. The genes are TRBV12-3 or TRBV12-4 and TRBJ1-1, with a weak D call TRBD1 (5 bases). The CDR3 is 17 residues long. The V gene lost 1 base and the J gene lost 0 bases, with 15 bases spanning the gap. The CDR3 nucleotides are TGTGCCAGCAGTTTAGTGCTGGGGGATGGGGTGAACACTGAAGCTTTCTTT. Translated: CASSLVLGDGVNTEAFF.

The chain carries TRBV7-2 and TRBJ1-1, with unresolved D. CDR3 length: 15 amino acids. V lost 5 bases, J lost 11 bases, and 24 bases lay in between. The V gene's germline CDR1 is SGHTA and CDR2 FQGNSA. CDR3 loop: CASSASAGSPKTAFF. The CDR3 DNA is TGTGCCAGCAGCGCGAGCGCCGGGAGTCCCAAAACGGCTTTCTTT. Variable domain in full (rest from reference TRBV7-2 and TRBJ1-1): GAGVSQSPSNKVTEKGKDVELRCDPISGHTALYWYRQSLGQGLEFLIYFQGNSAPDKSGLPSDRFSAERTGGSVSTLTIQRTQQEDSAVYLCASSASAGSPKTAFFGQGTRLTVV.

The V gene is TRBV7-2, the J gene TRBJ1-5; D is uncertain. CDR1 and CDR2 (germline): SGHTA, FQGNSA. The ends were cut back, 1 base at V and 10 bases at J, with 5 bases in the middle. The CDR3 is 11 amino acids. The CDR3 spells CASSLGEPQHF. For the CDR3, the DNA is TGTGCCAGCAGCTTAGGGGAACCCCAGCATTTT. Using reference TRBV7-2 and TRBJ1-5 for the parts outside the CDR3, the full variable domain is GAGVSQSPSNKVTEKGKDVELRCDPISGHTALYWYRQSLGQGLEFLIYFQGNSAPDKSGLPSDRFSAERTGGSVSTLTIQRTQQEDSAVYLCASSLGEPQHFGDGTRLSIL.

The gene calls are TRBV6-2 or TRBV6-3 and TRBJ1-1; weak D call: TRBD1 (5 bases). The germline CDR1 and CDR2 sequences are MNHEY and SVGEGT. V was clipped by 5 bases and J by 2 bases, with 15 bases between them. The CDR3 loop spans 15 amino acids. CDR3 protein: CASSPLEGVNTEAFF. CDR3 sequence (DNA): TGTGCCAGCAGTCCACTCGAAGGGGTAAACACTGAAGCTTTCTTT.

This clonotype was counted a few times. The CDR3 loop is CASSILDRENGELFF. CDR3 in DNA: TGTGCCAGTAGTATCCTGGACAGGGAGAACGGGGAGCTGTTTTTT. The J gene is TRBJ2-2, the V gene TRBV19; 8 bases fit TRBD1. The CDR3 is 15 residues long. Looked up from germline, CDR1 is LNHDA and CDR2 is SQIVND (reference sequence). With 3 bases clipped from V and 7 bases from J, the junction kept 7 bases outside the gene matches. Full variable domain (outside the CDR3, taken from reference TRBV19 and TRBJ2-2): DGGITQSPKYLFRKEGQNVTLSCEQNLNHDAMYWYRQDPGQGLRLIYYSQIVNDFQKGDIAEGYSVSREKKESFPLTVTSAQKNPTAFYLCASSILDRENGELFFGEGSRLTVL.

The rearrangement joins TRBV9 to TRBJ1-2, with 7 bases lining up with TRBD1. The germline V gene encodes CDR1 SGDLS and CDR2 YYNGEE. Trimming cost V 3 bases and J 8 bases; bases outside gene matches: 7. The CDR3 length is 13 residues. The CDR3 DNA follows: TGTGCCAGCAGCGCAGACAGGGTTTGGGGCTACACCTTC. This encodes CASSADRVWGYTF.

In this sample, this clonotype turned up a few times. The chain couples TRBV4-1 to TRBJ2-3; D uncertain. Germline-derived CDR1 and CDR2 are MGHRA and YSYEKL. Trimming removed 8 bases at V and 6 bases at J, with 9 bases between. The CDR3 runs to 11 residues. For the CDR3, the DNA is TGCGCCAGCGGGATGGCGGATACGCAGTATTTT. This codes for CASGMADTQYF.

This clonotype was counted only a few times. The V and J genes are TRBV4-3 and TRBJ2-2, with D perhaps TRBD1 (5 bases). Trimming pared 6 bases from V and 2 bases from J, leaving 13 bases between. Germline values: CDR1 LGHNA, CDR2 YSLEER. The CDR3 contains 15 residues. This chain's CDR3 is CASRPGHLNTGELFF. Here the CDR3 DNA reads TGCGCCAGCAGACCCGGACACTTAAACACCGGGGAGCTGTTTTTT.

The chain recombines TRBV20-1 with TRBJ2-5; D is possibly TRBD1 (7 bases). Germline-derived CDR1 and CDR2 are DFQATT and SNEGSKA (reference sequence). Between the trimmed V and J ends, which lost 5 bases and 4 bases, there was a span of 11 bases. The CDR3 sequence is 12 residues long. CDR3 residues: CSAQGGLETQYF. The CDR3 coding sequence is TGCAGTGCTCAGGGGGGACTAGAGACCCAGTACTTC.

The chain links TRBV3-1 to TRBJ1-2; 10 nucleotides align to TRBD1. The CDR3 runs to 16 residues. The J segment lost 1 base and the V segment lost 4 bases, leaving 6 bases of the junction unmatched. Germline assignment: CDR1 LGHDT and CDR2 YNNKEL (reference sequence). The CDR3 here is CASSRGTGAFNYGYTF. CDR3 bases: TGTGCCAGCAGCCGAGGGACAGGGGCATTTAACTATGGCTACACCTTC.

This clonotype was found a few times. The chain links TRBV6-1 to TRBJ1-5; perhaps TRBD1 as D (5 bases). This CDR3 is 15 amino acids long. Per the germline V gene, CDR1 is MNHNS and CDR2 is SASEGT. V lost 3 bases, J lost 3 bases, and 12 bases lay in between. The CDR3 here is CASSDQTGLNQPQHF. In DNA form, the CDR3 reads TGTGCCAGCAGTGATCAAACAGGTCTCAATCAGCCCCAGCATTTT.

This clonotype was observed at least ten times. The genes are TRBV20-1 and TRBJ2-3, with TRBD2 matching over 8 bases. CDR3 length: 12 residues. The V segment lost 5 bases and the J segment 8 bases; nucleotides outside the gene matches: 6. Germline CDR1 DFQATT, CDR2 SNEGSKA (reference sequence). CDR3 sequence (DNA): TGCAGTGCTTCGGGGGGGCCGTTTACGCAGTATTTT. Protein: CSASGGPFTQYF.

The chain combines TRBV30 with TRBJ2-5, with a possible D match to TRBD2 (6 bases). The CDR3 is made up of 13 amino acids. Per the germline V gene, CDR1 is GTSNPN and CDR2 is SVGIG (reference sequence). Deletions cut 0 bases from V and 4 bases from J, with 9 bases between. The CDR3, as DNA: TGTGCCTGGAGTGTCGGAGGGACAGAGACCCAGTACTTC. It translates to CAWSVGGTETQYF.

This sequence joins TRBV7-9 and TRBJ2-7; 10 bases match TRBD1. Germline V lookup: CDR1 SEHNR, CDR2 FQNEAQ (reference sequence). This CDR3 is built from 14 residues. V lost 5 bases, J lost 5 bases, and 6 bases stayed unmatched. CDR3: CASSRTGGGHEQYF. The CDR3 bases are TGTGCCAGCAGCCGGACAGGGGGGGGCCACGAGCAGTACTTC.

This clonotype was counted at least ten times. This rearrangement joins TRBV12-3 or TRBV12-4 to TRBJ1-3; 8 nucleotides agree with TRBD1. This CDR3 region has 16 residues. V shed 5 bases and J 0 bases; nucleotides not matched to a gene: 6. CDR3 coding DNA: TGTGCCAGCAGTCCGACAGGGGCGTCCTCTGGAAACACCATATATTTT. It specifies CASSPTGASSGNTIYF.

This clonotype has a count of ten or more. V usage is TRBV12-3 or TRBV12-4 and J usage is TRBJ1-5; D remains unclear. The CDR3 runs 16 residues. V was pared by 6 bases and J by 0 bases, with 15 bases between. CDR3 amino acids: CASRVEGPYSNQPQHF. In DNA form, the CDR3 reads TGTGCCAGCAGGGTTGAAGGACCTTATAGCAATCAGCCCCAGCATTTT.

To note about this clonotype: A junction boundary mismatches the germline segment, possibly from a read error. The CDR3 DNA sequence: TGCAGTGCCAGAGAGTCTAGCGGCACAGATACGCAGTATTTT. It encodes CSARESSGTDTQYF. The J gene is TRBJ2-3, the V gene TRBV20-1, with D perhaps matching TRBD2 (6 bases). The length of the CDR3 is 14 residues. Germline V gives CDR1 DFQATT, CDR2 SNEGSKA (reference sequence).

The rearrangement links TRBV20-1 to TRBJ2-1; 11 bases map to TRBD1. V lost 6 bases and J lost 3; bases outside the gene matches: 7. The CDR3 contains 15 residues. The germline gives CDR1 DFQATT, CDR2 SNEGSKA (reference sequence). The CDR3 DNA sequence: TGCAGTGCCCCCTCGGGGACAGGGGGCTACAATGAGCAGTTCTTC. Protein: CSAPSGTGGYNEQFF.

The CDR3 nucleotides are TGCAGTGCTAGGGCTGGACCGCGGGATACGCAGTATTTT. It is translated as CSARAGPRDTQYF. V is TRBV20-1 and J is TRBJ2-3, with no clear D. The CDR3 sequence is 13 residues long. V was cut by 3 bases and J by 6 bases, with 13 bases left in between. Germline V lookup: CDR1 DFQATT, CDR2 SNEGSKA (reference sequence).

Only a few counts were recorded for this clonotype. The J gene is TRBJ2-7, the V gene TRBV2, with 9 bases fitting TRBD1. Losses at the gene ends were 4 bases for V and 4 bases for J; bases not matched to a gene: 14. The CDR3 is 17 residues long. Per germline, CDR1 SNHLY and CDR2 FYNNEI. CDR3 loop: CASSGTGAKTEMYEQYF. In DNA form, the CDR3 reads TGTGCCAGCAGTGGGACAGGGGCCAAAACAGAAATGTACGAGCAGTACTTC.

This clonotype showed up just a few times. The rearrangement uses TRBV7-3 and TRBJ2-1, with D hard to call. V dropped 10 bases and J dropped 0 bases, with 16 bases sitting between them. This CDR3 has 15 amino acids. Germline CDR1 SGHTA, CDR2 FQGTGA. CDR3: CATSTTASSYNEQFF. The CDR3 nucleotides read TGTGCCACTTCAACAACTGCGAGCTCCTACAATGAGCAGTTCTTC.

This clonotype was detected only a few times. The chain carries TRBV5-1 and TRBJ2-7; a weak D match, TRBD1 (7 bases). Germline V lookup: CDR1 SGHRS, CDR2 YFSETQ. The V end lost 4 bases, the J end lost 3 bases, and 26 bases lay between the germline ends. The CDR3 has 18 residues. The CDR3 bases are TGCGCCAGCAGCGCTGGGGCCAGGGGGGCCGACATTTACTACGAGCAGTACTTC. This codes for CASSAGARGADIYYEQYF.

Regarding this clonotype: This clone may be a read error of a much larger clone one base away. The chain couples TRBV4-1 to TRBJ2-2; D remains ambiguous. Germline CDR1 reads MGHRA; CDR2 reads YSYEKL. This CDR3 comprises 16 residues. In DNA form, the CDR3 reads TGCGCCAGCAGCAAAGAAGGAGTCAGTGGGGCCGGGGAGCTGTTTTTT. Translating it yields CASSKEGVSGAGELFF.

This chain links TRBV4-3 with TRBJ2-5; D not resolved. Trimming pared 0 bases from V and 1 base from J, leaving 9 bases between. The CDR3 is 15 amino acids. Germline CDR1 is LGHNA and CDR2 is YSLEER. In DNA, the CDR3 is TGCGCCAGCAGCCAAGAATCGTCTACCCAAGAGACCCAGTACTTC. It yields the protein CASSQESSTQETQYF.

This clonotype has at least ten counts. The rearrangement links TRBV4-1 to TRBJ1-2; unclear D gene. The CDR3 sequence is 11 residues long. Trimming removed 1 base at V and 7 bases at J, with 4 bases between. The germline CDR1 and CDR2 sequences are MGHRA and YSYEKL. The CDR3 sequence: CASSQGSGYTF. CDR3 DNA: TGCGCCAGCAGCCAAGGTAGTGGCTACACCTTC.